The sequence of this TCR beta chain was determined in a study of T cells in localized non-small cell lung cancer. The study's findings and limits: Sequencing was limited to one tumor region, leaving the possibility of heterogeneity open. T cell clonality was highest in uninvolved adjacent lung, above tumor. Increased T cell density in blood showed an association with longer overall survival. The appearance of a median 57 of the top 100 tumor clones was seen in adjacent lung.

Germline V gene sequence: CDR1 GTSNPN, CDR2 SVGIG (reference sequence). The CDR3 spans 14 residues. Germline trimming cut 3 bases from V and 4 bases from J; bases unmatched to any gene: 8. Concerning this clone: Its target is not known.

Data came from immunoSEQ multiplex PCR; TCRdb stores just in-frame clones and leaves some out. The data show about 24,000 clones, roughly 89% seen once. V gene TRBV30 combines with J gene TRBJ1-2, with TRBD1 matching over 7 bases. The source of this sequence is a man aged 35 to 70 with stage I squamous cell lung carcinoma. Sequenced material: peripheral blood, taken before any cancer treatment. CDR3: CAWSGGTVGYGYTF. The CDR3 coding sequence is TGTGCCTGGAGCGGAGGGACAGTCGGCTATGGCTACACCTTC.